Listed below are T cell receptor beta chains from one sample, sequenced in a study of T cells in Graves' hyperthyroidism and ophthalmopathy. TCRdb reanalysed the multiplex PCR reads using MiXCR and keeps one entry per CDR3 protein. Among 640,000 or so distinct CDR3 sequences, roughly 15% were seen once, and the ten largest hold about 3.9%. Sequenced sample: blood. The source is a middle-aged woman with Graves' ophthalmopathy. CDR3s include the opening cysteine and the closing phenylalanine or tryptophan. Each record gives: D gene, J gene, V gene, clone size, CDR3 DNA, CDR3 protein. D genes are given only for firm matches. Clone size is not always given. Where it is, it says once, few, many or a class for expanded clones.

NA,TRBJ1-2,TRBV6-4,many,TGTGCCAGCAGCCAGGAGCACTTGGGGCAGCTCAACTATGGCTACACCTTC,CASSQEHLGQLNYGYTF
TRBD1,TRBJ1-2,TRBV12-3/TRBV12-4,many,TGTGCCAGCAGCCCGCCGGGACAGGGGTATGTGGGCTACACCTTC,CASSPPGQGYVGYTF
NA,TRBJ2-7,TRBV29-1,many,TGCAGCGTTGATGGCCAGGTTGAGGATGAGCAGTACTTC,CSVDGQVEDEQYF
NA,TRBJ1-2,TRBV19,NA,TGTGCCAGTACTGGGATGGGGGATGGCTACACCTTC,CASTGMGDGYTF
TRBD1,TRBJ2-7,TRBV20-1,many,TGCAGTGCTGGGGACAGGGTCGACTACGAGCAGTACTTC,CSAGDRVDYEQYF
NA,TRBJ2-7,TRBV6-5,many,TGTGCCAGCAGTTACTATATGGGGGACCATTACGAGCAGTACTTC,CASSYYMGDHYEQYF
TRBD1,TRBJ2-2,TRBV6-1,few,TGTGCCAGCAACTACCGACAGGGTTCGAACACCGGGGAGCTGTTTTTT,CASNYRQGSNTGELFF
NA,TRBJ2-7,TRBV5-1,few,TGCGCCAGCAGCTTGGCCTTGGCAGCCGAGCAGTACTTC,CASSLALAAEQYF
NA,TRBJ1-3,TRBV6-5,many,TGTGCCAGCATGTACTCTGGAAACACCATATATTTT,CASMYSGNTIYF
NA,TRBJ2-7,TRBV2,many,TGTGCCAGCAGTGAAGACGGTATTTACGAGCAGTACTTC,CASSEDGIYEQYF
NA,TRBJ2-2,TRBV7-2,many,TGTGCCAGCAGCTTATGGCGGACGGGCACCGGGGAGCTGTTTTTT,CASSLWRTGTGELFF
TRBD1,TRBJ1-1,TRBV6-1,NA,TGTGCCAGCAGCGGACTCCAAACAGGGGGCCTTTCTGAAGCTTTCTTT,CASSGLQTGGLSEAFF
TRBD2,TRBJ2-7,TRBV19,many,TGTGCCAGTAGTACCTCTCCGGGACTAGCGGGCCCCAGCTCCTACGAGCAGTACTTC,CASSTSPGLAGPSSYEQYF
NA,TRBJ2-5,TRBV2,many,TGTGCCAGCAGTGACCCGGGGGAGACCCAGTACTTC,CASSDPGETQYF
TRBD1,TRBJ2-5,TRBV11-2,few,TGTGCCAGCAGACCACCGGGACAGCGACAAGAGACCCAGTACTTC,CASRPPGQRQETQYF
TRBD2,TRBJ2-5,TRBV20-1,NA,TGCAGTGCTAGCGGACTAGTGGGAGCTATAGAGACCCAGTACTTC,CSASGLVGAIETQYF
NA,TRBJ2-7,TRBV4-1,NA,TGCGCCAGCAGCCAGGGGGATCCCAGGAACGAGCAGTACTTC,CASSQGDPRNEQYF